This T cell receptor beta chain was recorded in a study of blood T cell repertoires in COVID-19. Study-wide context: COVID-19 samples collected from the United States, Italy and Spain covered acute and convalescent phases. In each case, the material was cDNA or gDNA derived from T cells, B-cell-depleted T cells, or PBMCs.

Participant-given clinical history determined each cohort assignment. The CDR3 sequence is 13 residues long. Germline CDR1 and CDR2: SGHTA and FQGNSA. V lost 5 bases and J lost 6, with 11 bases in between. Some clones are missing from TCRdb's copy, which holds only in-frame ones; the method was immunoSEQ multiplex PCR. The repertoire holds roughly 150,000 clones, with roughly 88% as singletons. The receptor was isolated from a man between 65 and 79 years old who had been exposed to COVID-19. Sequences were obtained from PBMCs or T cells enriched from blood (not recorded which). This chain connects TRBV7-2 to TRBJ1-5; no clear D gene. Here the CDR3 DNA reads TGTGCCAGCAGCCCGGTCGGAGGTCAGCCCCAGCATTTT. Translating it yields CASSPVGGQPQHF.